This T cell receptor beta chain was found in a study of regulatory T cells in long-lasting Graves disease. CDR3-region Arm-PCR and iRepertoire HTBI primers produced the TCR beta libraries. TCRdb passed the multiplex PCR reads through MiXCR, listing each CDR3 protein once. The table has around 500,000 distinct CDR3 sequences, around 12% seen once. The time point here: newly diagnosed GD, antithyroid drugs for less than 3 months. RNA from PBMCs was the source of the TCR library. Germline CDR1 is MNHEY and CDR2 is SVGAGI. The V and J ends lost 3 bases and 2 bases respectively, with 24 bases between them. The CDR3 consists of 19 residues. These data were likewise used in another study, on T cells in Graves' hyperthyroidism and ophthalmopathy.

The sequence derives from a woman aged 25 to 45 with Graves disease. The chain employs TRBV6-5 and TRBJ2-3, with D tentatively TRBD1 or TRBD2 (6 bases each). The sample in question was peripheral blood mononuclear cells (PBMCs), obtained at new diagnosis, from a patient treated with antithyroid drugs. CDR3 in amino acids: CASSYWAGGGGDPTDTQYF. The CDR3, as DNA: TGTGCCAGCAGTTATTGGGCCGGGGGCGGAGGGGACCCCACAGATACGCAGTATTTT.